A single T cell receptor beta chain is shown here with its context. Its specificity is unknown. Using its own MiXCR run on the reads, TCRdb lists one record per CDR3 protein. The data show roughly 720,000 distinct CDR3 sequences, about 40% seen once. The record originates from a study of T cell repertoires in cytomegalovirus infection. Points from the study as a whole: Across the ex vivo response, the dominant clonotypes were HLA-C-restricted CMV-specific TCR beta clonotypes. Based on cumulative public TCR beta family frequency, carriers of CMV plus the relevant HLA were identified.

This TCR was recovered from a human donor in good health (CMV status not recorded). Some clones in this sample may be carry-over from other donors' samples. Sequenced material: PBMCs.

CDR3 coding DNA: TGTGCCAGCAGTAGAATCAAGTCGTCTGGAAACACCATATATTTT. Translation: CASSRIKSSGNTIYF. The genes are TRBV7-9 and TRBJ1-3; D is ambiguous. CDR1 and CDR2 (germline): SEHNR, FQNEAQ (reference sequence). V was shortened by 6 bases and J by 1 base, with 13 bases between the two germline ends. The CDR3 has 15 amino acids. The complete variable domain, with remaining parts taken from reference TRBV7-9 and TRBJ1-3, reads DTGVSQNPRHKITKRGQNVTFRCDPISEHNRLYWYRQTLGQGPEFLTYFQNEAQLEKSRLLSDRFSAERPKGSFSTLEIQRTEQGDSAMYLCASSRIKSSGNTIYFGEGSWLTVV.